This TCR beta chain was sequenced during a study of cytomegalovirus exposure and HLA in healthy donors. On this clone itself: Its antigen is unidentified.

General observations from the study: Subsequent analysis showed first-cohort TCR clusters tending to co-occur in some 110 validation repertoires. It was about 150 TCR beta chains that were listed as cytomegalovirus-associated. Published work reported that the classifier diagnosed cytomegalovirus status with high specificity and sensitivity.

V lost 6 bases and J lost 2; bases outside the gene matches: 7. Germline CDR1 and CDR2: KGHSH and LQKENI. This CDR3 spans 15 amino acids. TCRdb keeps only in-frame clones here, not all; method: immunoSEQ multiplex PCR. The table records under 400,000 clones, approximately 88% of them present only once. The clonotype was recovered from a man younger than 45 in good health and CMV-seronegative. The specimen was PBMCs. The rearrangement uses TRBV18 and TRBJ2-3; 8 nucleotides align to TRBD1. This CDR3 reads CASSTGTGNTDTQYF. CDR3 nucleotide sequence: TGTGCCAGCTCTACCGGGACAGGTAACACAGATACGCAGTATTTT.